The 3 T cell receptor beta chains given below trace back to one sample, sequenced in a study of CD8 T cells in Susac syndrome. Random-hexamer reverse transcription was applied to roughly 0.5 to 1 ug RNA. TCRdb redid the calling of the immunoSEQ multiplex PCR reads with MiXCR, one entry per CDR3 protein. The sample lists fewer than 95,000 distinct CDR3 sequences; about 96% were seen once. What was sequenced was CD8+ T cells from PBMCs. These receptors originate from a human donor with Susac syndrome.

The CDR3 region has the DNA TGCAGCGTTGAAGGGGGCGGTGAAAAACTGTTTTTT. Translating it yields CSVEGGGEKLFF. The V and J genes are TRBV29-1 and TRBJ1-4; TRBD1 might be the D (5 bases). CDR1 is SQVTM, CDR2 ANQGSEA, per germline. The length of the CDR3 is 12 residues. V was shortened by 1 base and J by 7 bases, with 7 bases between the two germline ends.

This rearrangement joins TRBV18 to TRBJ2-3; the D gene is possibly TRBD2 (5 bases). The CDR3 contains 13 residues. V shed 2 bases and J shed 4 bases, with 7 bases lying between them. CDR1 is KGHSH and CDR2 is LQKENI in the germline V gene. CDR3 residues: CASSPAGADTQYF. In DNA, the CDR3 is TGTGCCAGCTCACCAGCCGGGGCAGATACGCAGTATTTT.

The chain carries TRBV3-1 and TRBJ2-2; TRBD1 aligns across 8 bases. The V and J ends lost 3 bases and 4 bases, in that order; junction bases with no gene match: 7. Germline V gives CDR1 LGHDT, CDR2 YNNKEL (reference sequence). The CDR3 has 16 residues. The CDR3 is CASSHLQGVLTGELFF. For the CDR3, the DNA is TGTGCCAGCAGCCACTTACAGGGGGTCCTCACCGGGGAGCTGTTTTTT.